Reported below is one TCR beta chain. Its antigen is not identified. Assay: immunoSEQ multiplex PCR; the TCRdb copy retains only in-frame clones and omits some. This table holds 85,000 to 100,000 clones, approximately 88% found once. This record belongs to a study of T cell responses to AZD1222 COVID-19 vaccine. General study findings and limits: Clonal diversity was possibly underestimated, and white British individuals and females predominated among donors. Dominant at 160-218 and 743-854, vaccine-associated CD4 TCRs also spanned spike. Repertoires were sampled only after the peak T cell response. At baseline, just 6 or 7 AZD1222 recipients tested seropositive.

The CDR3 totals 15 residues. CDR1 and CDR2 from the germline V gene are SEHNR and FQNEAQ (reference sequence). The V end was cut by 5 bases, the J end by 1 base, with 14 bases between. The material was peripheral blood, obtained 28 days after the second AZD1222 dose. This sequence was found in an adult who received the AZD1222 COVID-19 vaccine. This chain connects TRBV7-9 to TRBJ2-5; the D call may be TRBD1 or TRBD2 (6 bases each). Here the CDR3 DNA reads TGTGCCAGCAGCAACCCGGAGGGGGTCCAAGAGACCCAGTACTTC. Its translation: CASSNPEGVQETQYF.